The sequence of this TCR beta chain was determined in a study of type 1 regulatory T cells. Study overall: This in vitro CD4 product, T-allo10, is enriched for Tr1 cells and alloantigen-specific.

Study findings and constraints: Tr1 cells had a more restricted TCR repertoire than non-Tr1 cells.

Each CDR3 protein gets one entry after TCRdb re-called the reads with MiXCR. Among 60,000 to 70,000 distinct CDR3 sequences listed, just under 50% were seen once. Trimming left V 4 bases short and J 5 bases short, with 14 bases between. The CDR3 is made up of 15 amino acids. Germline lookup yields CDR1 MNHNS and CDR2 SASEGT. In regard to this clonotype: Its specificity is unknown.

Sequences were obtained from cultured non-Tr1 T cells, either the whole culture or a sorted T cell fraction (not recorded which). V and J are TRBV6-1 and TRBJ2-2; TRBD1 might be the D (5 bases). This TCR came from a human donor in good health. Here the CDR3 DNA reads TGTGCCAGCAGTGCTAGATTCAGGGATACCGGGGAGCTGTTTTTT. Translation: CASSARFRDTGELFF.